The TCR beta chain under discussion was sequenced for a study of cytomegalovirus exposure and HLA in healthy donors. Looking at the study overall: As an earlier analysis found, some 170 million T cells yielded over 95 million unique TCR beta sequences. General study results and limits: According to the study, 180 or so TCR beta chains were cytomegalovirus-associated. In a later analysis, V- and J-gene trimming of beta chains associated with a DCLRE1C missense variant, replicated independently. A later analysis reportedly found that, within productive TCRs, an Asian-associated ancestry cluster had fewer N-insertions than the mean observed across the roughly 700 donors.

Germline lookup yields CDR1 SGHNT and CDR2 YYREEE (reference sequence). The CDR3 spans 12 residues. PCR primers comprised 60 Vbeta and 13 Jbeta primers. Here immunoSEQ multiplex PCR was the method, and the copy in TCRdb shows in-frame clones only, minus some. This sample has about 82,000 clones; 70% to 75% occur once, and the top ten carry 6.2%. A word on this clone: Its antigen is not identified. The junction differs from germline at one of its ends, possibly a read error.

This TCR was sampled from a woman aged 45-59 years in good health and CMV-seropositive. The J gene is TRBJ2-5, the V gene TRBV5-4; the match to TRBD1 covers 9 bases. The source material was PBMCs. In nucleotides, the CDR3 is TGTGCCAGCAGCTGGGACAGGGCCTACCCTCACTTC. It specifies CASSWDRAYPHF.